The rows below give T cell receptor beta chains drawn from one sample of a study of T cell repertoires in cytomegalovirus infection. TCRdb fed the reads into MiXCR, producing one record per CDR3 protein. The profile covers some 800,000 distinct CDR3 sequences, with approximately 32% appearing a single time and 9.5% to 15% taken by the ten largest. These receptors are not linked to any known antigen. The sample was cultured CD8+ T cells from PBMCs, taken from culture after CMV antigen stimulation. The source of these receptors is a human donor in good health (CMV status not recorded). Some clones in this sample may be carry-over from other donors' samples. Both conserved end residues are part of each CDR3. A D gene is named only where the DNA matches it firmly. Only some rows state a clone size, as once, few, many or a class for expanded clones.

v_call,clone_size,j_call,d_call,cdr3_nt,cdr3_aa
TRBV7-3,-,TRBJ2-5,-,TGTGCCAGCAGCTTAACCAGGGGCAGAGGGAAGACCCAGTACTTC,CASSLTRGRGKTQYF
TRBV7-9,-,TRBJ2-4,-,TGTGCCAGCAGCTTAGCAGACAGCCAGGGGTACTTC,CASSLADSQGYF
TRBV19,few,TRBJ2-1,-,TGTGCCAGTAGTATACCCAGACAGCTCTCCTACAATGAGCAGTTCTTC,CASSIPRQLSYNEQFF
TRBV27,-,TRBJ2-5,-,TGTGCCAGCAGTTTCGGCAGGGCTAGGGAGACCCAGTACTTC,CASSFGRARETQYF
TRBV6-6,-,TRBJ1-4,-,TGTGCCAGCAGTCAACACCAAACTAATGAAAAACTGTTTTTT,CASSQHQTNEKLFF
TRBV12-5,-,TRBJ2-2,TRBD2,TGTGCTAGTGGTTTCACTCTAGCGGGGGGCAGCACCGGGGAGCTGTTTTTT,CASGFTLAGGSTGELFF
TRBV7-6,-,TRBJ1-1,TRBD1,TGTGCCAGCAGCTCTCTAGGGGGTGGGACAGGATTCACTGAAGCTTTCTTT,CASSSLGGGTGFTEAFF
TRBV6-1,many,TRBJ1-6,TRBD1,TGTGCCAGCAGTACACCCGGGACAGAAGATAATTCACCCCTCCACTTT,CASSTPGTEDNSPLHF
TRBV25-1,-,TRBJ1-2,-,TGTGCCAGCAGTGATGTCTCGGGGTTCTATGGCTACACCTTC,CASSDVSGFYGYTF
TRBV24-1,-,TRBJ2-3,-,TGTGCCACCAGTGATTTGCGAACCTTTGAGGCAGATACGCAGTATTTT,CATSDLRTFEADTQYF
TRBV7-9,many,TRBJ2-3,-,TGTGCCAGCAGCTGGCCGAACACAAATGTTCCCACAGATACGCAGTATTTT,CASSWPNTNVPTDTQYF
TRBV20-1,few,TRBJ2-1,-,TGCAGTGCTGCGACAGGTGACACCTACAATGAGCAGTTCTTC,CSAATGDTYNEQFF
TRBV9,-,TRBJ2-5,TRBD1,TGTGCCAGCAGCCCGGCGGACAGGGAACAAGAGACCCAGTACTTC,CASSPADREQETQYF
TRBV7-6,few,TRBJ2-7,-,TGTGCCAGCAGCGCCAGGGTCCCGGTTGACGAGCAGTACTTC,CASSARVPVDEQYF
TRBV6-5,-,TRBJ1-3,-,TGTGCCAGCAGTTACGACCTCGGGGCCGGTGGAAACACCATATATTTT,CASSYDLGAGGNTIYF
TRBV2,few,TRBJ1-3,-,TGTGCCAGCAGTGAAGTGTTTGCCAGCTCTGGAAACACCATATATTTT,CASSEVFASSGNTIYF
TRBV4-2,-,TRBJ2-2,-,TGTGCCAGCAGCCAGACTAGTGGCCGCGGGGAGCTGTTTTTT,CASSQTSGRGELFF
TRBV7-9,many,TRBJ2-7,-,TGTGCCAGCAGCTTAGTCGAGGCCAGTGGCGAGCAGTACTTC,CASSLVEASGEQYF
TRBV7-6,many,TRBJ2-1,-,TGTGCCAGCAGCTTAGTCGAGGGGGGGCGCAATGAGCAGTTCTTC,CASSLVEGGRNEQFF
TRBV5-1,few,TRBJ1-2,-,TGCGCCAGCAGCTTGAGGAAGGGCCCCTCTAACTATGGCTACACCTTC,CASSLRKGPSNYGYTF
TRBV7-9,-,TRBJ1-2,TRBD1,TGTGCCGGACTCACAGGGGGCGATGGCTACACCTTC,CAGLTGGDGYTF
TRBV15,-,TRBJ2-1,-,TGTGCCACCAGCAATGCAGGGTACCTCCTTGAGCAGTTCTTC,CATSNAGYLLEQFF
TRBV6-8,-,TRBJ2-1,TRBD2,TGTGCCAGCATACGGGAGGGCGGCCATGAGCAGTTCTTC,CASIREGGHEQFF
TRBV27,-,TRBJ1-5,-,TGTGCCGCGGGGTCCGACAGTTACAATCAGCCCCAGCATTTT,CAAGSDSYNQPQHF
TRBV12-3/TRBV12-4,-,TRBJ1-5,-,TGTGCCAGCAGAGAGGCAGGGGCACCGCCCCAGCATTTT,CASREAGAPPQHF
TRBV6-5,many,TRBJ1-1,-,TGTGCCAGCAGACCCGGACACCCGAACACTGAAGCTTTCTTT,CASRPGHPNTEAFF
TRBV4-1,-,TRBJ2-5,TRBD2,TGCGCCAGCAGCCAAGTACTAGCGGTCCAAGAGACCCAGTACTTC,CASSQVLAVQETQYF
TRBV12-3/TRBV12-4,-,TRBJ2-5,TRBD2,TGTGCCAGCAGGCGACTAAAGCGGGGGGGTCAAGAGACCCAGTACTTC,CASRRLKRGGQETQYF
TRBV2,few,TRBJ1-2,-,TGTGCCAGCGTCGGGGACGGCTACACCTTC,CASVGDGYTF
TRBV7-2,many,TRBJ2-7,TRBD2,TGTGCCAGCAGCTCCCTTTCGCTAGCGGGGGACCCCTACGAGCAGTACTTC,CASSSLSLAGDPYEQYF
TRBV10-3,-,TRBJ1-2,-,TGTGCCATCACGTCTGGCTATGGCTACACCTTC,CAITSGYGYTF
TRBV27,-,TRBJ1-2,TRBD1,TGTGCCAGCAGTTTATCTCCAGGACAGGGCCACTATGGCTACACCTTC,CASSLSPGQGHYGYTF
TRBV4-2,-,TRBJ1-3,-,TGTGCCAGCAGCCAAGGGCAGGGAAACACCATATATTTT,CASSQGQGNTIYF
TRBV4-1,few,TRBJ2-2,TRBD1,TGCGCCAGCAGCCAAGAGGGGACAGTTAACACCGGGGAGCTGTTTTTT,CASSQEGTVNTGELFF
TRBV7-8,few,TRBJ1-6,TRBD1,TGTGCCAGCAGCTTAACTCTGGACAGGGGCGCCTATAATTCACCCCTCCACTTT,CASSLTLDRGAYNSPLHF
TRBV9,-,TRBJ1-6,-,TGTGCCAGCAGCGTAGAAGCTCACAGGGAGAATTCACCCCTCCACTTT,CASSVEAHRENSPLHF
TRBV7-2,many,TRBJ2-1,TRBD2,TGTGCCAGCAGCTTAGAGGGACTAGTTACCTCCTACAATGAGCAGTTCTTC,CASSLEGLVTSYNEQFF
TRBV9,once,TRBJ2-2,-,TGTGCCAGCAGCGTTGGCGGGACTTCGAACACCGGGGAGCTGTTTTTT,CASSVGGTSNTGELFF
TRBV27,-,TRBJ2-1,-,TGTGCCAGCAGTCGCCGGGGGTATGAGCAGTTCTTC,CASSRRGYEQFF
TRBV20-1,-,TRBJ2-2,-,TGCAGTGCATCCGGGAAGGCTACGAACACCGGGGAGCTGTTTTTT,CSASGKATNTGELFF
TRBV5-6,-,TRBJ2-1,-,TGTGCCAGCAGCTTAGACAGGCAAAGCCCCTTACTCTACAATGAGCAGTTCTTC,CASSLDRQSPLLYNEQFF
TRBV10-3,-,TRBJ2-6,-,TGTGCCATCACAGGGGTCGACAACTCTGGGGCCAACGTCCTGACTTTC,CAITGVDNSGANVLTF
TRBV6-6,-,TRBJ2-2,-,TGTGCCAGCAGTTACTCGCCCCACCGTCAGAACACCGGGGAGCTGTTTTTT,CASSYSPHRQNTGELFF
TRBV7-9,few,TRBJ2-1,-,TGTGCCAGCAGCGACCGGACGACGTACAATGAGCAGTTCTTC,CASSDRTTYNEQFF
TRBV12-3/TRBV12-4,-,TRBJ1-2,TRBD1,TGTGCCAGCACCCAGACAGGGATGCCGGGCTATGGCTACACCTTC,CASTQTGMPGYGYTF
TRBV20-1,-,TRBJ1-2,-,TGCAGTGCTAGAGATTATCACAACTATGGCTACACCTTC,CSARDYHNYGYTF
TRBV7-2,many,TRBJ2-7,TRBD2,TGTGCCAGCAGCGTAAGGACTAGCGGTAGCTCCTACGAGCAGTACTTC,CASSVRTSGSSYEQYF
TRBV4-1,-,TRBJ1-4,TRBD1,TGCGCCAGCAGCCAGGGACAGGTTGCAACTAATGAAAAACTGTTTTTT,CASSQGQVATNEKLFF
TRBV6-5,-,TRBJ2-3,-,TGTGCCAGCAGTCGGGGGGCGCGGGGGCCTTCTAGCACAGATACGCAGTATTTT,CASSRGARGPSSTDTQYF
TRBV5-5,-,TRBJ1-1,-,TGTGCCAGCAGCTTCTCCGGGACGCCTGAAGCTTTCTTT,CASSFSGTPEAFF